This T cell receptor beta chain was documented in a study of cytomegalovirus exposure and HLA in healthy donors. Study background: Approximately 81% of some 390 genotyped donors fell in the Caucasian-associated ancestry cluster.

With 60 Vbeta and 13 Jbeta primers, the PCR was carried out. TCRdb keeps only in-frame clones here, not all; method: immunoSEQ multiplex PCR. In the table there are about 150,000 clones, approximately 70% of which are singletons. Study outcomes and limitations: Later analysis placed DRB1 highest and HLA-C lowest in TCR association rates, which differed by HLA locus.

Worth noting for this clone: No antigen is known for it.

The specimen sequenced was PBMCs. The receptor was isolated from a woman aged 55-70 years in good health and CMV-seropositive.

Here the CDR3 reads CASSHIGGTEAFF. The CDR3 DNA sequence: TGTGCCAGCAGCCATATCGGAGGCACTGAAGCTTTCTTT. The V and J genes are TRBV5-4 and TRBJ1-1; D uncertain. The CDR3 has 13 residues. The germline gives CDR1 SGHNT, CDR2 YYREEE (reference sequence). V lost 4 bases and J 4 bases, leaving 11 bases between the germline ends.